A selection of T cell receptor beta chains follows, all from one sample in a study of cytomegalovirus exposure and HLA in healthy donors. The protocol was immunoSEQ multiplex PCR, while the TCRdb copy is restricted to in-frame clones and leaves out a portion. The sample lists a few hundred thousand clones, roughly 88% occurring once. Sequencing was carried out using PBMCs. All receptors derive from a woman aged 25 to 39 in good health and CMV-seropositive. Each CDR3 is given with its conserved first and last residue. The D gene is left open where the match is weak. Size is omitted from some rows. Given values are once, few, many or a class for expanded clones.

d_gene	v_gene	abundance	j_gene	len	CDR3aa	CDR3nt
-	TRBV6-1	-	TRBJ2-7	14	CASSERGITSEQYF	TGTGCCAGCAGCGAAAGGGGAATTACCTCCGAGCAGTACTTC
TRBD1	TRBV15	once	TRBJ2-7	15	CATSRDYQGAGEQYF	TGTGCCACCAGCAGAGATTATCAGGGGGCGGGCGAGCAGTACTTC
-	TRBV7-2	-	TRBJ1-1	13	CASSSGANTEAFF	TGTGCCAGCAGCTCCGGGGCCAATACGGAAGCTTTCTTT
TRBD2	TRBV7-2	-	TRBJ2-7	17	CASSLDGTSGSPYEQYF	TGTGCCAGCAGCTTAGACGGGACTAGCGGGAGTCCCTACGAGCAGTACTTC
-	TRBV19	once	TRBJ1-4	14	CASSGTGSGEKLFF	TGTGCCAGTAGTGGAACAGGGTCAGGAGAAAAACTGTTTTTT
TRBD1	TRBV5-6	-	TRBJ1-5	14	CASSPGQGDQPQHF	TGTGCCAGCAGCCCGGGACAGGGTGACCAGCCCCAGCATTTT
-	TRBV7-3	-	TRBJ2-3	15	CASSLTGGKGDTQYF	TGTGCCAGCAGCTTAACGGGGGGAAAGGGAGATACGCAGTATTTT
-	TRBV2	few	TRBJ1-2	12	CASSEGGLGYTF	TGTGCCAGCAGTGAGGGGGGGCTTGGCTACACCTTC
-	TRBV2	-	TRBJ1-4	15	CASLEMDRTNEKLFF	TGTGCCAGCCTTGAAATGGACAGAACTAATGAAAAACTGTTTTTT
TRBD2	TRBV27	-	TRBJ2-5	18	CASSPLPLTSGRGETQYF	TGTGCCAGCAGTCCCCTACCCTTGACTAGCGGGAGGGGAGAGACCCAGTACTTC
TRBD1	TRBV25-1	-	TRBJ2-6	14	CASRGQSGANVLTF	TGTGCCAGCAGGGGACAGTCTGGGGCCAACGTCCTGACTTTC
-	TRBV7-8	-	TRBJ2-7	15	CASSLFGEDPYEQYF	TGTGCCAGCAGCCTATTTGGGGAGGACCCCTACGAGCAGTACTTC
TRBD1	TRBV28	-	TRBJ1-4	14	CASSSDRGNEKLFF	TGTGCCAGCAGTTCGGACAGGGGTAATGAAAAACTGTTTTTT
TRBD1	TRBV7-2	-	TRBJ1-2	13	CASSSQGQGGYTF	TGTGCCAGCAGCTCCCAGGGACAGGGTGGCTACACCTTC
-	TRBV20-1	-	TRBJ2-7	11	CSARQGNEQYF	TGCAGTGCTAGACAGGGAAACGAGCAGTACTTC
-	TRBV27	-	TRBJ2-7	12	CASSSQGDEQYF	TGTGCCAGCAGTTCACAGGGTGACGAGCAGTACTTC
TRBD1	TRBV7-2	many	TRBJ1-5	14	CASSAGQGIQPQHF	TGTGCCAGCAGCGCGGGACAGGGCATCCAGCCCCAGCATTTT
-	TRBV2	-	TRBJ2-5	13	CASTRWEKETQYF	TGTGCCAGCACCCGTTGGGAAAAAGAGACCCAGTACTTC
-	TRBV28	once	TRBJ1-5	13	CASSFDRHQPQHF	TGTGCCAGCAGTTTCGACAGGCATCAGCCCCAGCATTTT
TRBD1	TRBV2	-	TRBJ1-2	12	CASSDWDSSYTF	TGTGCCAGCAGTGATTGGGACAGTAGCTACACCTTC
-	TRBV29-1	-	TRBJ1-2	15	CSALDQGHGRYGYTF	TGCAGCGCACTAGACCAGGGCCATGGTCGATATGGCTACACCTTC
TRBD1	TRBV4-2	-	TRBJ1-3	17	CASSQEILQGSGNTIYF	TGTGCCAGCAGCCAAGAGATTTTACAGGGGTCGGGAAACACCATATATTTT
TRBD1	TRBV28	few	TRBJ1-5	14	CASRGTEGNQPQHF	TGTGCCAGCAGGGGGACAGAGGGCAATCAGCCCCAGCATTTT
-	TRBV6-1	-	TRBJ1-5	15	CASSERGGSSQPQHF	TGTGCCAGCAGTGAAAGAGGGGGGTCAAGTCAGCCCCAGCATTTT
-	TRBV2	few	TRBJ1-2	14	CASSEVLQGYGYTF	TGTGCCAGCAGTGAGGTCCTACAGGGCTATGGCTACACCTTC
-	TRBV27	-	TRBJ2-1	11	CASSLSGEQFF	TGTGCCAGCAGTTTAAGTGGTGAGCAGTTCTTC
TRBD1	TRBV6-1	few	TRBJ2-7	14	CASRGQGAVYEQYF	TGTGCCAGCAGGGGACAGGGGGCGGTCTACGAGCAGTACTTC
-	TRBV2	-	TRBJ1-5	15	CASSEGRYLNQPQHF	TGTGCCAGCAGTGAAGGCAGGTACTTGAATCAGCCCCAGCATTTT
TRBD2	TRBV7-9	-	TRBJ2-7	15	CASRSGLAGRGEQYF	TGTGCCAGCAGGTCCGGACTAGCGGGACGGGGTGAGCAGTACTTC
TRBD2	TRBV7-9	-	TRBJ2-7	18	CASSTGTTSLEADYEQYF	TGTGCCAGCAGCACCGGGACTACCTCCCTCGAAGCGGACTACGAGCAGTACTTC
-	TRBV7-6	-	TRBJ1-4	11	CAAGINEKLFF	TGTGCCGCGGGAATTAATGAAAAACTGTTTTTT
-	TRBV20-1	-	TRBJ1-1	10	CSAEYTEAFF	TGCAGTGCCGAGTACACTGAAGCTTTCTTT
-	TRBV4-1	-	TRBJ1-1	14	CASSQVFLDTEAFF	TGCGCCAGCAGCCAAGTTTTTTTGGACACTGAAGCTTTCTTT
TRBD2	TRBV6-5	-	TRBJ2-7	14	CASSYEAGAYEQYF	TGTGCCAGCAGTTACGAGGCGGGAGCCTACGAGCAGTACTTC
-	TRBV5-1	-	TRBJ1-4	14	CASSLERYNEKLFF	TGCGCCAGCAGCTTGGAACGGTATAATGAAAAACTGTTTTTT
-	TRBV15	-	TRBJ2-7	13	CATSSSRVGEQYF	TGTGCCACCAGCAGCTCCCGAGTGGGGGAGCAGTACTTC
-	TRBV5-8	-	TRBJ1-2	15	CASSFRDELPIGYTF	TGTGCCAGCAGTTTCCGGGACGAACTTCCTATAGGCTACACCTTC
TRBD1	TRBV29-1	-	TRBJ2-5	12	CSVSTGPETQYF	TGCAGCGTCTCGACAGGGCCAGAGACCCAGTACTTC
-	TRBV14	once	TRBJ2-7	14	CASSQEQGYYEQYF	TGTGCCAGCAGCCAGGAACAGGGCTACTACGAGCAGTACTTC
-	TRBV29-1	-	TRBJ2-1	13	CSVSKSPGNEQFF	TGCAGCGTGTCTAAAAGTCCCGGGAATGAGCAGTTCTTC
-	TRBV7-9	-	TRBJ1-1	14	CASSQTSLGTEAFF	TGTGCCAGCAGCCAAACATCCTTGGGCACTGAAGCTTTCTTT
-	TRBV5-1	once	TRBJ1-1	13	CASSLVLESEAFF	TGCGCCAGCAGCTTGGTCCTAGAAAGTGAAGCTTTCTTT
-	TRBV20-1	-	TRBJ2-5	11	CSASYRETQYF	TGCAGTGCCTCGTACAGAGAGACCCAGTACTTC
TRBD1	TRBV7-9	-	TRBJ2-5	15	CASSKRGTGQETQYF	TGTGCCAGCAGTAAAAGGGGGACAGGGCAAGAGACCCAGTACTTC
-	TRBV11-2	-	TRBJ1-1	15	CASRDRRLGNTEAFF	TGTGCCAGCAGGGATAGGAGGCTGGGGAACACTGAAGCTTTCTTT
TRBD1	TRBV29-1	-	TRBJ2-5	16	CSVELGQGRTQETQYF	TGCAGCGTTGAATTGGGACAGGGGCGGACCCAAGAGACCCAGTACTTC
-	TRBV18	-	TRBJ1-4	15	CASSRRGPTNEKLFF	TGTGCCAGCTCACGTCGGGGGCCTACTAATGAAAAACTGTTTTTT
TRBD1	TRBV13	-	TRBJ1-1	13	CASSLGGQGGAFF	TGTGCCAGCAGCTTAGGAGGGCAGGGGGGCGCTTTCTTT
-	TRBV11-3	-	TRBJ1-1	15	CASSLPRGLNTEAFF	TGTGCCAGCAGCTTACCTCGAGGGCTGAACACTGAAGCTTTCTTT
-	TRBV6-6	-	TRBJ1-4	12	CAVEGPNEKLFF	TGTGCTGTAGAGGGGCCTAATGAAAAACTGTTTTTT
-	TRBV5-4	-	TRBJ2-1	15	CASSRDSSSYNEQFF	TGTGCCAGCAGCCGGGACTCCAGCTCCTACAATGAGCAGTTCTTC
-	TRBV7-6	-	TRBJ2-7	13	CASSLAGEYEQYF	TGTGCCAGCAGCTTAGCGGGAGAATACGAGCAGTACTTC
-	TRBV6-1	-	TRBJ2-7	13	CASRVGAPYEQYF	TGTGCCAGCAGAGTGGGTGCGCCCTACGAGCAGTACTTC
-	TRBV29-1	-	TRBJ2-6	19	CSVEEWQVGGYSGANVLTF	TGCAGCGTTGAAGAATGGCAAGTGGGAGGTTACTCTGGGGCCAACGTCCTGACTTTC
-	TRBV9	-	TRBJ2-7	15	CASSVTPRLAYEQYF	TGTGCCAGCAGCGTAACCCCTAGACTAGCCTACGAGCAGTACTTC
-	TRBV2	-	TRBJ1-1	14	CASRTEQGSTEAFF	TGTGCCAGCAGAACCGAACAAGGGAGCACTGAAGCTTTCTTT
-	TRBV29-1	-	TRBJ2-7	15	CSVEVWVRQSYEQYF	TGCAGCGTTGAAGTATGGGTGAGGCAGTCCTACGAGCAGTACTTC
-	TRBV12-2	-	TRBJ2-7	12	CASRRGSYEQYF	TGTGCAAGTCGCCGAGGTTCCTACGAGCAGTACTTC
-	TRBV6-5	-	TRBJ2-7	14	CASSYQGGGYEQYF	TGTGCCAGCAGTTACCAGGGGGGAGGCTACGAGCAGTACTTC
TRBD1	TRBV6-5	-	TRBJ2-7	13	CASSLKTGDEQYF	TGTGCCAGCAGCCTTAAGACAGGGGACGAGCAGTACTTC